This T cell receptor beta chain came from a study of blood T cell repertoires in COVID-19. In the source study's methods: Estimation of nucleated cell counts was performed using reference gene primer amplification. Some clones are missing from TCRdb's copy, which holds only in-frame ones; the method was immunoSEQ multiplex PCR. D and trimming come from the DNA, and the V and J calls and clone size come from that table. The sample lists roughly 200,000 clones; around nine tenths were seen once. Enrolled during active infection, Seattle patients were then followed longitudinally. Trimming cost V 6 bases and J 4 bases, with 12 bases left between them. Germline-derived CDR1 and CDR2 are ENHRY and SYGVKD. The CDR3 is 13 residues long.

The clonotype originates from a man between 50 and 59 years old with COVID-19, enrolled during active disease. The chain recombines TRBV10-3 with TRBJ2-5; D not resolved. The sample taken for sequencing was peripheral blood. The chain's CDR3 is CAISPQKGETQYF. The CDR3 DNA sequence: TGTGCCATCAGCCCACAGAAAGGAGAGACCCAGTACTTC.